This TCR beta chain stems from a study of T-cell reconstitution after alpha-beta-depleted transplantation in children. With 7 bases clipped from V and 10 bases from J, the junction kept 22 bases outside the gene matches. CDR3 length: 18 amino acids. Germline lookup yields CDR1 DFQATT and CDR2 SNEGSKA (reference sequence). Library preparation (for TCRbeta) was performed with unique molecular identifiers. Each CDR3 protein gets one entry after TCRdb re-called the PCR reads with MiXCR. The sample carries approximately 400,000 distinct CDR3 sequences, roughly a tenth recorded once. The gene calls are TRBV20-1 and TRBJ2-1, with 13 bases matching TRBD2. The sample was PBMCs from the stem cell graft donor, taken from the stem cell graft. The origin of this receptor is a human donor who donated a stem cell graft to a child with acute myeloid leukemia. CDR3 DNA: TGCAGTGGCCTACTAGCGGGAGGGCCGGGTCGGTTTCGCCTCGAGCAGTTCTTC. This gives the protein CSGLLAGGPGRFRLEQFF.